This TCR beta chain was sequenced in a study of blood T cell repertoires in COVID-19 (dated by TCRdb to about 2020). Regarding the research as a whole: Collaborator samples came from the United States, Italy and Spain and covered acute and convalescent phases of COVID-19. Where available, HLA class I and class II types were taken from metadata supplied by the sample provider and were not determined by assay-based typing. The prospective study material was composed of cDNA or gDNA derived from T cells, B-cell-depleted T cells, or PBMCs. The sample metadata nearly always contained a de-identified subject ID, COVID-19 status, age in years and sex. The repertoires were released in a freely available public database intended as a resource for research on the immune response to SARS-CoV-2. Samples came from the ongoing ImmuneRACE study (first 160 participants) plus 1,254 subjects from 6 global collaborators. Subjects who had been exposed to COVID-19, were actively infected with it, or had recovered from it provided the deeply sampled blood TCRbeta repertoires that made up the dataset. Summary of the overall study and its limitations: The quantity of clinical and demographic metadata differed by source and by participant and was supplied without curation.

To note about this clone: Its antigen remains unidentified. No clone much larger than this one lies a single base away; base qualities are absent.

TCRbeta CDR3 regions were amplified from genomic DNA by means of the immunoSEQ Assay, a bias-controlled multiplex PCR. Per the source publication's procedure: The number of nucleated cells in each sample was estimated from the amplification of reference gene primers within the assay. To quantify the absolute abundance of each unique TCRbeta CDR3 rearrangement, sequence reads were collapsed and filtered. For each sample, productive Simpson clonality was calculated by taking the square root of Simpson's diversity index across productive rearrangements. TCRdb took over this immuneACCESS table, retaining in-frame rearrangements with V and J assigned. Such tables are incomplete; in checked studies, under half of the missing clones stem from an unresolved V gene, and the remainder is unexplained. V, J and clone size derive from that table, while D and trimming were established from the DNA sequence. The sample table shows approximately 140,000 clones, and roughly nine tenths are seen once. Roughly 4.5% of the sample belongs to the ten largest clones.

Collaborating institutions collected whole blood in K2EDTA tubes following their own protocols. Collaborator samples were shipped for TCRbeta analysis as frozen whole blood, isolated PBMCs, or DNA extracted from either sample type. The receptor was isolated from a woman aged 60-75 years with active or convalescent COVID-19. The sample taken for sequencing was peripheral blood.

The CDR3 has the sequence CASMRTGINSPLHF. The DNA is TGTGCCAGCATGCGGACAGGGATTAATTCACCCCTCCACTTT. The receptor chain draws on TRBV6-5 and TRBJ1-6; 8 central nucleotides agree with TRBD1. Counted from cysteine to phenylalanine, this CDR3 has 14 amino acids. Just the 42-base CDR3 DNA is kept, in frame starting at base 1. V trim: 7 bases; J trim: 6 bases; unmatched bases: 5. The germline V gene gives CDR1 as MNHEY and CDR2 as SVGAGI.